The clone carrying this T cell receptor beta chain was observed at least ten times. No antigen is known for it. This entry comes from a study of blood T cells in healthy people across ages. Overall study results and limits: Diversity estimates drawn from one million T cells were deemed underestimates. Strong correlation linked observed beta diversity and percent naive T cells. Donors of long life had a larger count of naive CD4+ cells and greater diversity than aged donors.

A second PCR of about 6 to 11 cycles used a sample-barcoded 5' primer and a J-beta primer mix. Via MiXCR, TCRdb re-called the 5' RACE reads, giving one row per CDR3 protein. The sample has 630,000 or so distinct CDR3 sequences, around 31% seen once. This CDR3 has 15 residues. Germline trimming cut 5 bases from V and 1 base from J; bases unmatched to any gene: 2. Germline-derived CDR1 and CDR2 are MDHEN and SYDVKM. Sequencing was done on a sample of blood. The receptor was derived from a woman of 80 years or more in good health. The chain joins TRBV28 to TRBJ2-1, with TRBD1 matching over 10 bases. The CDR3: CASSEDRGSYNEQFF. The CDR3 coding sequence is TGTGCCAGCAGTGAGGACAGGGGGTCCTACAATGAGCAGTTCTTC.